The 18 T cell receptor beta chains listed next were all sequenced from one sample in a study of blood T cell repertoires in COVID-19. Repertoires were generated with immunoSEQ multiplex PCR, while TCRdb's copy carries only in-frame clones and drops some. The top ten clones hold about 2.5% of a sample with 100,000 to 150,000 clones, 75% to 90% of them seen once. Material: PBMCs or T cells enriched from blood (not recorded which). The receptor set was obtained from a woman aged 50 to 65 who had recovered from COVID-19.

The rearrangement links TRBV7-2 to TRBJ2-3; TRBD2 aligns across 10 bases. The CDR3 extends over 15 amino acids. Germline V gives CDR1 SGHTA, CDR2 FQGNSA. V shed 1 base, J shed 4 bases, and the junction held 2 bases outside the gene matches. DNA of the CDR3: TGTGCCAGCAGCTTAGGACTAGCGGGTCCAGATACGCAGTATTTT. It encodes CASSLGLAGPDTQYF.

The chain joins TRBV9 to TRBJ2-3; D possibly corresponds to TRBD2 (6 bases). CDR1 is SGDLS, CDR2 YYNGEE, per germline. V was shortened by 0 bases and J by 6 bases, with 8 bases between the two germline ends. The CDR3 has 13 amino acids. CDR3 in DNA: TGTGCCAGCAGCGTAGTAAGCGGGGATACGCAGTATTTT. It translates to CASSVVSGDTQYF.

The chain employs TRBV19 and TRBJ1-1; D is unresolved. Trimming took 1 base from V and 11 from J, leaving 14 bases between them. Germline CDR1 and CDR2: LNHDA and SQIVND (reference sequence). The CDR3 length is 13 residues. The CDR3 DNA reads TGTGCCAGTAGTATAGTATTGAGGCAGAGGGCTTTCTTT. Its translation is CASSIVLRQRAFF.

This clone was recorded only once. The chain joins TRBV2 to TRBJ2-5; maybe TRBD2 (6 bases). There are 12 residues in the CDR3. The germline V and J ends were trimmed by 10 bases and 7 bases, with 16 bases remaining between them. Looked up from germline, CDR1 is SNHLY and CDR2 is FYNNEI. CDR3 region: CATWDSVVTQYF. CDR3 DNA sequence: TGTGCCACCTGGGACTCGGTGGTGACCCAGTACTTC.

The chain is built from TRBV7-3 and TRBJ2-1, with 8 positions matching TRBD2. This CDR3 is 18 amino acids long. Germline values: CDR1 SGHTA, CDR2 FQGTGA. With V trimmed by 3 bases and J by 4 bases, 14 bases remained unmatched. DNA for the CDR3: TGTGCCAGCAGCTTCATCTCTTTAGCGGGGAGGGGGTACAATGAGCAGTTCTTC. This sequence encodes CASSFISLAGRGYNEQFF.

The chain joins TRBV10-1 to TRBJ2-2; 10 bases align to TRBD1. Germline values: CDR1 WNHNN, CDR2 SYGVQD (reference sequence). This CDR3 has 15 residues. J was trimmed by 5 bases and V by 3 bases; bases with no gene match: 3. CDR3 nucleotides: TGCGCCAGCAGTGATTCGGGACAGGGGACCGGGGAGCTGTTTTTT. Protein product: CASSDSGQGTGELFF.

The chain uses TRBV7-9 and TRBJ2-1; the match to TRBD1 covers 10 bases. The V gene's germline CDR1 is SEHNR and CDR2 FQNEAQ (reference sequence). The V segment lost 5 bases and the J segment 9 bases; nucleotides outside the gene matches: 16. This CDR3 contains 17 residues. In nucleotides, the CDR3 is TGTGCCAGCAGCCCCCCTCGCCGGGACAGGGGTTTAGGTGAGCAGTTCTTC. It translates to CASSPPRRDRGLGEQFF.

CDR3: CASSLSGHYTDTQYF. CDR3 in DNA: TGTGCCAGCAGTTTGTCGGGACACTACACAGATACGCAGTATTTT. The chain has TRBV27 and TRBJ2-3; weak D call: TRBD1 (6 bases). Deletions cut 3 bases from V and 2 bases from J, with 12 bases between. The CDR3 contains 15 residues. The germline CDR1 and CDR2 sequences are MNHEY and SMNVEV (reference sequence).

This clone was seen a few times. The CDR3 coding sequence is TGTGCCAGCAGTGAGACAGGGATGCCTAATAGGGAGCAGTACTTC. Translating gives CASSETGMPNREQYF. The rearrangement uses TRBV2 and TRBJ2-7; 7 bases align to TRBD1. CDR1 and CDR2 from the germline V gene are SNHLY and FYNNEI. CDR3 length equals 15 residues. Trimming cost V 3 bases and J 7 bases; bases outside gene matches: 12.

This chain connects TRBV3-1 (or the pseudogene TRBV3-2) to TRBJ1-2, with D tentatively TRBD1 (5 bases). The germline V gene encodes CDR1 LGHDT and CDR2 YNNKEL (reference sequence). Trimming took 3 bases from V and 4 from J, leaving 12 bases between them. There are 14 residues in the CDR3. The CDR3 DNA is TGTGCCAGCAGCCAGCCAGGAGGGGTCTATGGCTACACCTTC. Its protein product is CASSQPGGVYGYTF.

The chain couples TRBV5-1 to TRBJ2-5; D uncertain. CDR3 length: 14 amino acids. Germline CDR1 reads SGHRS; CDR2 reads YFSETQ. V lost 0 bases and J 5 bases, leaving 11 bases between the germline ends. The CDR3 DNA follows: TGCGCCAGCAGCTTGGTGGGTCAGAGGGAGACCCAGTACTTC. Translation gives CASSLVGQRETQYF.

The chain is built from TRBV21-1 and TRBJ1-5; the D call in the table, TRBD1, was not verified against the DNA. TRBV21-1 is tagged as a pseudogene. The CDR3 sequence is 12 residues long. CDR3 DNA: TGTGCCAGCGGGCCTAACAATCAGCCCCAGCATTTT. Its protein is CASGPNNQPQHF.

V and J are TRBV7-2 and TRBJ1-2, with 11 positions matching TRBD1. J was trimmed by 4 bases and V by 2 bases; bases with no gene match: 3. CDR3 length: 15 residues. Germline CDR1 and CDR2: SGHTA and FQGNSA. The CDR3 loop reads CASSLRTGGGYGYTF. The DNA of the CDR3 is TGTGCCAGCAGCTTAAGGACAGGGGGCGGCTATGGCTACACCTTC.

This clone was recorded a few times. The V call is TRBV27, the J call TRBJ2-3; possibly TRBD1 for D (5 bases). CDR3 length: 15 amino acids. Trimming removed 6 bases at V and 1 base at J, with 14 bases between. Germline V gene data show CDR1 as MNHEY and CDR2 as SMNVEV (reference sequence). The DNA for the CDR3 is TGTGCCAGCAGAACAGGAACCCACCGCACAGATACGCAGTATTTT. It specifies CASRTGTHRTDTQYF.

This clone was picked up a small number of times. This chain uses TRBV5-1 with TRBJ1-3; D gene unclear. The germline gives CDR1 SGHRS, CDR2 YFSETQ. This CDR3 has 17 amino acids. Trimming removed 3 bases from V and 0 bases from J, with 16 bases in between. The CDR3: CASSSQPPESSGNTIYF. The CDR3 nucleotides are TGCGCCAGCAGCTCCCAACCGCCCGAGAGCTCTGGAAACACCATATATTTT.

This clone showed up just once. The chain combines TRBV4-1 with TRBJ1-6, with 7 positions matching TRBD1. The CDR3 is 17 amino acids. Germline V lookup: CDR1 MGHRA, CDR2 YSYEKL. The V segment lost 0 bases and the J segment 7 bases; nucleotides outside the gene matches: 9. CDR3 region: CASSQEKSQGPNSPLHF. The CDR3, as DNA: TGCGCCAGCAGCCAAGAGAAATCACAGGGGCCCAATTCACCCCTCCACTTT.

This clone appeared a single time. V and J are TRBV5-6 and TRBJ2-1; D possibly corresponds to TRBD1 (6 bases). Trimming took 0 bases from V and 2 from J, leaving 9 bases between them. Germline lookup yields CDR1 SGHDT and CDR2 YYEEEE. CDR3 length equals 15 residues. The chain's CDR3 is CASSLGTAAYNEQFF. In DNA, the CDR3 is TGTGCCAGCAGCTTGGGGACAGCAGCCTACAATGAGCAGTTCTTC. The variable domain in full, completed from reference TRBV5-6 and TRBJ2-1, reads DAGVTQSPTHLIKTRGQQVTLRCSPKSGHDTVSWYQQALGQGPQFIFQYYEEEERQRGNFPDRFSGHQFPNYSSELNVNALLLGDSALYLCASSLGTAAYNEQFFGPGTRLTVL.

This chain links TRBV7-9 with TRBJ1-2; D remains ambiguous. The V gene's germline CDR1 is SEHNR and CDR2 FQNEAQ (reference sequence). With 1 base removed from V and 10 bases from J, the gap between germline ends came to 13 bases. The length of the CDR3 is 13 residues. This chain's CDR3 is CASSLGTTMVYTF. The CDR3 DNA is TGTGCCAGCAGCTTAGGGACTACAATGGTCTACACCTTC.